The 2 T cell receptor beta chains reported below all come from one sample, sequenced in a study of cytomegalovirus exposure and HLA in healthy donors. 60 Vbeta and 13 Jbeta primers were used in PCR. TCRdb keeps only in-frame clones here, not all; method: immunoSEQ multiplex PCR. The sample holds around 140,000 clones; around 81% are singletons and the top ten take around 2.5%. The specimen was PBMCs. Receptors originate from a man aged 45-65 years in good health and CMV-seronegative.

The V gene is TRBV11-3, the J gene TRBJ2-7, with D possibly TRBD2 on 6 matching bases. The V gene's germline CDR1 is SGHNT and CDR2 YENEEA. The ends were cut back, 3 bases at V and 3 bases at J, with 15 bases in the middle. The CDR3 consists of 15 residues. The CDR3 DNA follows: TGTGCCAGCAGCTTGGGCCGGGGGACTTACTACGAGCAGTACTTC. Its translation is CASSLGRGTYYEQYF. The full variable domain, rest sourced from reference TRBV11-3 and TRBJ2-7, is EAGVVQSPRYKIIEKKQPVAFWCNPISGHNTLYWYLQNLGQGPELLIRYENEEAVDDSQLPKDRFSAERLKGVDSTLKIQPAELGDSAVYLCASSLGRGTYYEQYFGPGTRLTVT.

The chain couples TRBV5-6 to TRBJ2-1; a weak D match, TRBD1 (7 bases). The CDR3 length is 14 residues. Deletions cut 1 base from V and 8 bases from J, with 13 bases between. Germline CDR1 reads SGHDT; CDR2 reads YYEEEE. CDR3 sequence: CASSLTGEADEQFF. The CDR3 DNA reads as TGTGCCAGCAGCTTGACAGGGGAGGCAGATGAGCAGTTCTTC.